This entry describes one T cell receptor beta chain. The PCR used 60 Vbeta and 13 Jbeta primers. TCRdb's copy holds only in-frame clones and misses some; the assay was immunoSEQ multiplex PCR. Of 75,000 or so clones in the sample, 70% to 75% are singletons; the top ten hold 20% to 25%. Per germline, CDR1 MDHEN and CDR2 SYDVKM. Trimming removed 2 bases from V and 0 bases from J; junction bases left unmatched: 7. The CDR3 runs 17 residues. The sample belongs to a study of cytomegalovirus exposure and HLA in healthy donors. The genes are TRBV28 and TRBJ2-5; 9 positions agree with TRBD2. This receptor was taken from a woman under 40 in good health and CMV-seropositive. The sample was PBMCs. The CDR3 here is CASSLIWLAGYQETQYF. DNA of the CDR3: TGTGCCAGCAGTTTAATATGGCTAGCGGGGTACCAAGAGACCCAGTACTTC.